This TCR beta chain is from a study of blood T cells in healthy people across ages. Aged about 6 to 95, donors were systemically healthy Caucasians from Russia. Samples each yielded at least 6 micrograms of total RNA. Study-level findings and limits: Unsorted PBMCs ruled out conclusive naive versus antigen-experienced comparison.

This clonotype was detected many times. What it recognizes is unknown. Alongside a J-beta primer mix, a sample-barcoded 5' primer served in a second PCR lasting roughly 7 to 11 cycles. With 12 random nucleotides, a template-switch adaptor tagged each individual cDNA molecule. TCRdb analysed the 5' RACE reads with MiXCR anew, one entry per CDR3 protein. The repertoire includes roughly 1.6 million distinct CDR3 sequences, roughly 32% of them detected once, and approximately 11% sits in the top ten. CDR1 and CDR2 from the germline V gene are SQVTM and ANQGSEA. The junction had 5 bases not matched to a gene; V was cut back by 0 bases and J by 0 bases. This CDR3 region has 17 residues.

Specimen: blood. The sequence came from a woman in her 30s in good health. The chain is built from TRBV29-1 and TRBJ2-3; TRBD2 matches at 11 bases. The CDR3 spells CSVEEGRTSGSTDTQYF. The CDR3 region has the DNA TGCAGCGTTGAAGAGGGGAGGACTAGCGGGAGCACAGATACGCAGTATTTT.